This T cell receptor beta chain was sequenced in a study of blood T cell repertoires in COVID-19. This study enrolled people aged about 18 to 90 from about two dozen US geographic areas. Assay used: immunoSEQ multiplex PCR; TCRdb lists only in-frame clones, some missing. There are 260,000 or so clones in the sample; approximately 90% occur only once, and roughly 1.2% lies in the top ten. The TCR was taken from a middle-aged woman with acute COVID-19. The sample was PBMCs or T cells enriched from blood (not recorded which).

The CDR3 nucleotides are TGCGCCAGCAGCATGACTAGTCAGGGGGGAATCCGGATGAACACTGAAGCTTTCTTT. It translates to CASSMTSQGGIRMNTEAFF. The chain links TRBV23-1 to TRBJ1-1, with 7 positions matching TRBD1. TRBV23-1 is flagged as an ORF with uncertain function. CDR3 size: 19 residues. V lost 6 bases to trimming and J lost 0 bases; unmatched junction nucleotides: 19.